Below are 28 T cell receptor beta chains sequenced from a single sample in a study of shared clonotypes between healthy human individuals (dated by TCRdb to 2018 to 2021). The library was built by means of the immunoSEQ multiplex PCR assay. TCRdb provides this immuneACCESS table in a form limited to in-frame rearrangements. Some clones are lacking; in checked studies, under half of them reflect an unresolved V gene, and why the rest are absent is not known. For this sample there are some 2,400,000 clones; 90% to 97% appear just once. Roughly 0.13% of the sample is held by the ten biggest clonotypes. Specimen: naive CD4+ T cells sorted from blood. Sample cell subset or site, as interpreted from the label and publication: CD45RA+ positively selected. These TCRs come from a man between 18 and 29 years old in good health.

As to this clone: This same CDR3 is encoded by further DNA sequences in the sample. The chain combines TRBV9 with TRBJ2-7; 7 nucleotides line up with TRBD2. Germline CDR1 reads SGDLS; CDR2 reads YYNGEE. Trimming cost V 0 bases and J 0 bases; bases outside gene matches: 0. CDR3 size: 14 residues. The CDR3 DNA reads TGTGCCAGCAGCGTAGGCGGGAGCTCCTACGAGCAGTACTTC. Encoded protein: CASSVGGSSYEQYF.

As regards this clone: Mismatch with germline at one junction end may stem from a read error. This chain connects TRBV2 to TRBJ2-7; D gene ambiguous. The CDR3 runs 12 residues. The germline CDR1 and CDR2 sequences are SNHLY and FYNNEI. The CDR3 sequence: CASMRQPYEQYF. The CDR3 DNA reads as TGTGCAAGCATGCGGCAGCCCTACGAGCAGTACTTC.

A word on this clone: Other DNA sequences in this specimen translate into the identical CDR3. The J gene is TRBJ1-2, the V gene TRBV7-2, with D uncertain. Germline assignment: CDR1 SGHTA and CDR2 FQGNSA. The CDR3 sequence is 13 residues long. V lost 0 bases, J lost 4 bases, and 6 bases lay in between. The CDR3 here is CASSLAGSYGYTF. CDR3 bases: TGTGCCAGCAGCTTAGCAGGGAGCTATGGCTACACCTTC.

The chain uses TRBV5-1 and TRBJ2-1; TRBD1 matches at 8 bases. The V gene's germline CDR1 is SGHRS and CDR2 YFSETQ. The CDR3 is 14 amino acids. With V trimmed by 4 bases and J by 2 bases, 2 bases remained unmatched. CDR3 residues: CASSPGQAYNEQFF. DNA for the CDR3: TGCGCCAGCAGCCCGGGACAGGCCTACAATGAGCAGTTCTTC.

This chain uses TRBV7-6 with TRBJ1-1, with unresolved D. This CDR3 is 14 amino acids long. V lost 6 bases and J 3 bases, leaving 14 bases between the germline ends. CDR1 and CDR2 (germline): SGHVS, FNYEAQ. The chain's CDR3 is CASRETQIDTEAFF. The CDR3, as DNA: TGTGCCAGCAGGGAGACACAGATTGACACTGAAGCTTTCTTT.

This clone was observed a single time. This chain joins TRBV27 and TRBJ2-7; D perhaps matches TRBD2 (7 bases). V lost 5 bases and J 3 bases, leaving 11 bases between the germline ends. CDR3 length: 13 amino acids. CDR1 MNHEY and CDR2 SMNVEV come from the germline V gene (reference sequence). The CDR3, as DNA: TGTGCCAGCAGTAGGGGGGGCCTCTACGAGCAGTACTTC. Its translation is CASSRGGLYEQYF.

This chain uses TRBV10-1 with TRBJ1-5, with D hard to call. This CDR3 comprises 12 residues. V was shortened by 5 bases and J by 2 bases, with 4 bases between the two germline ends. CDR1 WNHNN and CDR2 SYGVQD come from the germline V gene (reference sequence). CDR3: CASSNGNQPQHF. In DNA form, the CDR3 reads TGCGCCAGCAGTAATGGCAATCAGCCCCAGCATTTT.

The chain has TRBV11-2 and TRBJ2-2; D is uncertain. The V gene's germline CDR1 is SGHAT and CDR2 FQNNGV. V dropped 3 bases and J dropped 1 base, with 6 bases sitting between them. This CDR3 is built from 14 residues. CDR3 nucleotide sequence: TGTGCCAGCAGCTTCGTCTGGAACACCGGGGAGCTGTTTTTT. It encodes CASSFVWNTGELFF.

The CDR3 protein is CASSDFGRGVYNEQFF. The CDR3 nucleotides read TGTGCCAGCAGTGACTTCGGCAGGGGAGTCTACAATGAGCAGTTCTTC. The rearrangement uses TRBV2 and TRBJ2-1, with TRBD1 as a possible D gene (6 bases). This CDR3 comprises 16 residues. The germline V gene has CDR1 SNHLY and CDR2 FYNNEI. The ends were cut back, 3 bases at V and 3 bases at J, with 15 bases in the middle.

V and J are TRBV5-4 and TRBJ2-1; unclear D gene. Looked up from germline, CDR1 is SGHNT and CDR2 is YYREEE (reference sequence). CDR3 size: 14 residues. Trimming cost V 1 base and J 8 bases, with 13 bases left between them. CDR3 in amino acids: CASSLRAIADEQFF. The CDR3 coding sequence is TGTGCCAGCAGCTTGAGGGCGATTGCTGATGAGCAGTTCTTC.

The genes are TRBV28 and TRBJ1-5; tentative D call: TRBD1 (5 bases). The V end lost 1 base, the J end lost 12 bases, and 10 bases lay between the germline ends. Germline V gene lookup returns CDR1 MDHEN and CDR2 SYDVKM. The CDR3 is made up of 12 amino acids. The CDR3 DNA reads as TGTGCCAGCAGTTTATCGACAGTTGGCCAGCATTTT. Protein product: CASSLSTVGQHF.

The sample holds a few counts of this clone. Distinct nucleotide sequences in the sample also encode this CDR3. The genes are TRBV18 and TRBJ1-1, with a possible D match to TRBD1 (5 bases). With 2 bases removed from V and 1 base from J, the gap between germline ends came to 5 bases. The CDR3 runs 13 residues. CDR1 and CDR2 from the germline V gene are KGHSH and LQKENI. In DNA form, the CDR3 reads TGTGCCAGCTCACCAACAGGGAACACTGAAGCTTTCTTT. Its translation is CASSPTGNTEAFF.

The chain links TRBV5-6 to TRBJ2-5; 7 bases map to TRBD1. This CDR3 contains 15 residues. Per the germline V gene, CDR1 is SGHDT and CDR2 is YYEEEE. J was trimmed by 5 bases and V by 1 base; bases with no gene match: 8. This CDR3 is CASSLYDWTGETQYF. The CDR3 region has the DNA TGTGCCAGCAGCTTGTACGATTGGACAGGCGAGACCCAGTACTTC.

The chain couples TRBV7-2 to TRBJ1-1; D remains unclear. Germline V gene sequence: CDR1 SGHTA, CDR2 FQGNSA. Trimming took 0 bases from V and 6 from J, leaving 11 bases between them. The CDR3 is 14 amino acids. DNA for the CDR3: TGTGCCAGCAGCTTAGCCATGAGTATAGCTGAAGCTTTCTTT. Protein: CASSLAMSIAEAFF.

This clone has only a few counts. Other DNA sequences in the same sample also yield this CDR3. The CDR3 loop is CASSAGLNYGYTF. CDR3 nucleotide sequence: TGCGCCAGCAGCGCAGGGCTTAACTATGGCTACACCTTC. The chain couples TRBV10-1 to TRBJ1-2; possible D gene TRBD1, 5 bases. The CDR3 contains 13 residues. Germline-derived CDR1 and CDR2 are WNHNN and SYGVQD (reference sequence). Trimming stripped 6 bases from V and 1 base from J, with 9 bases between.

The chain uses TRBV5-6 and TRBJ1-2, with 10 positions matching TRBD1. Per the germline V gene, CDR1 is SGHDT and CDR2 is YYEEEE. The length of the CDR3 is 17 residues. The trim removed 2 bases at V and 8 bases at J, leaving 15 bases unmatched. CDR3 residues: CASSFQTGGAMVGGYTF. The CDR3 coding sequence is TGTGCCAGCAGCTTTCAGACAGGGGGCGCTATGGTCGGAGGCTACACCTTC.

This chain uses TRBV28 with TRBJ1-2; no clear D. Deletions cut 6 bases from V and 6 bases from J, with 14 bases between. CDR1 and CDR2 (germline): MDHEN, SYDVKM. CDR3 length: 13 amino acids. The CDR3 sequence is CASSPRNYDGYTF. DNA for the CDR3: TGTGCCAGCAGCCCTAGGAACTATGATGGCTACACCTTC.

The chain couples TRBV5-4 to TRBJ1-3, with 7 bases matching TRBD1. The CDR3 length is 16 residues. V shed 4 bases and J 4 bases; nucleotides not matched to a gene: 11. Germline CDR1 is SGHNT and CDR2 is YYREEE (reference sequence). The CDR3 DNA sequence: TGTGCCAGCAGCCCCACAGGGGACCCCTCGGGAAACACCATATATTTT. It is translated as CASSPTGDPSGNTIYF. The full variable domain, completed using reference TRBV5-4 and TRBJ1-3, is ETGVTQSPTHLIKTRGQQVTLRCSSQSGHNTVSWYQQALGQGPQFIFQYYREEENGRGNFPPRFSGLQFPNYSSELNVNALELDDSALYLCASSPTGDPSGNTIYFGEGSWLTVV.

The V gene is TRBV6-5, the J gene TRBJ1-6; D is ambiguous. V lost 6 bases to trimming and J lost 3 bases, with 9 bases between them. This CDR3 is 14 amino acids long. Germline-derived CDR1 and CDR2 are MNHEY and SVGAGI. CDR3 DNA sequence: TGTGCCAGCAGGGGTATCCTCTATAATTCACCCCTCCACTTT. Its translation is CASRGILYNSPLHF.

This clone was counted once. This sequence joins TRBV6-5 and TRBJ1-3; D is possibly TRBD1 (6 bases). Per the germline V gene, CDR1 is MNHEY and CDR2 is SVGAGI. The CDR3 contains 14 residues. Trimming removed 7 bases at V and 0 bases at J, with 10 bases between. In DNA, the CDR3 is TGTGCCAGCAAACAGGGACTCTCTGGAAACACCATATATTTT. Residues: CASKQGLSGNTIYF.

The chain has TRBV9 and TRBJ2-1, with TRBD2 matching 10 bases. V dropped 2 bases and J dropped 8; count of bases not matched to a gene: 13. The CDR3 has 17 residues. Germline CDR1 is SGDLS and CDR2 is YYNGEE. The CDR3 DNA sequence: TGTGCCAGCAGCGTTTCTAGCGGGAGTCTTCTGAGGGATGAGCAGTTCTTC. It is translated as CASSVSSGSLLRDEQFF.

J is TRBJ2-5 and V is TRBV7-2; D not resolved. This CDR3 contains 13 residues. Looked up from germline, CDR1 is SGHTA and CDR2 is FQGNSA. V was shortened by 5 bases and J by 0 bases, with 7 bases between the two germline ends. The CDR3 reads CASSHLYQETQYF. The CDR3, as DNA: TGTGCCAGCAGCCATTTGTACCAAGAGACCCAGTACTTC.

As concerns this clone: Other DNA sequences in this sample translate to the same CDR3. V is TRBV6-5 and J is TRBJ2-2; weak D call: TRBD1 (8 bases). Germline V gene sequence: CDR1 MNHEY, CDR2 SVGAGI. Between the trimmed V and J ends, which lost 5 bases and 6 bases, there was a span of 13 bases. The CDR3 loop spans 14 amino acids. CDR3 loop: CASSRTGGAGELFF. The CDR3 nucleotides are TGTGCCAGCAGTCGAACAGGGGGGGCCGGGGAGCTGTTTTTT.

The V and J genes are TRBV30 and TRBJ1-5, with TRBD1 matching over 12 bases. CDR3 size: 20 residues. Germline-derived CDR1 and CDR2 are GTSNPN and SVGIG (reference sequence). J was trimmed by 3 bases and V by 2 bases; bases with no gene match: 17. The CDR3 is CAWSRDRGLLISSNNQPQHF. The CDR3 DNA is TGTGCCTGGAGTCGGGACAGGGGGCTGTTGATCAGCAGCAACAATCAGCCCCAGCATTTT.

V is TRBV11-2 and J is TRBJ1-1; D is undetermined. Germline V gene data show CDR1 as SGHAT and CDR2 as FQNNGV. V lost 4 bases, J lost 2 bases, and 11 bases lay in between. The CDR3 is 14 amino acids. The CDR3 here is CASSSDGLNTEAFF. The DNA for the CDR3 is TGTGCCAGCAGCTCGGACGGGCTTAACACTGAAGCTTTCTTT.

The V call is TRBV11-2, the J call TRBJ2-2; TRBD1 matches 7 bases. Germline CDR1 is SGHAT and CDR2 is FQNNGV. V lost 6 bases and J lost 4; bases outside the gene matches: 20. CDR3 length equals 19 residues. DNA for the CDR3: TGTGCCAGCAGGGGAGAAGACAGGGTGGCCTTTTCCTCCACCGGGGAGCTGTTTTTT. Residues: CASRGEDRVAFSSTGELFF. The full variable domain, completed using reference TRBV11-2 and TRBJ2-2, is EAGVAQSPRYKIIEKRQSVAFWCNPISGHATLYWYQQILGQGPKLLIQFQNNGVVDDSQLPKDRFSAERLKGVDSTLKIQPAKLEDSAVYLCASRGEDRVAFSSTGELFFGEGSRLTVL.

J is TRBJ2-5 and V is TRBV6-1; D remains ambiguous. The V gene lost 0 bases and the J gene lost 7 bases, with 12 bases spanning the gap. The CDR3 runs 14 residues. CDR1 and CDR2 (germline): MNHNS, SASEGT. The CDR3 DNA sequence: TGTGCCAGCAGTGAAGCTTGGAGCGATGGGACCCAGTACTTC. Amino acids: CASSEAWSDGTQYF.

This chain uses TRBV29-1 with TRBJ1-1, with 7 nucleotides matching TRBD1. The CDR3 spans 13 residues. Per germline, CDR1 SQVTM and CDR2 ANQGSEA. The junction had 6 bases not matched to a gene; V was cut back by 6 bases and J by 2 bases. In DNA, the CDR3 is TGCAGCGTGCAGGGACAGCCAAACACTGAAGCTTTCTTT. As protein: CSVQGQPNTEAFF.